Reported below is one T cell receptor beta chain. Its antigen is not identified. The data stem from a study of identical twins. Study-level results: Cord blood beta clonotypes present at high abundance carried fewer insertions; no such pattern appeared in memory repertoires. Recombination models fit unrelated individuals' TCR alpha sharing but underestimated twins'.

The ends lost 5 bases at V and 5 bases at J; junction bases unmatched: 10. This CDR3 region has 15 residues. The germline V gene has CDR1 SGHTA and CDR2 FQGTGA. Healthy Caucasians, and only they, were the donors. A universal primer site was added by template switching, and unique molecular identifiers were carried by the cDNA. TCRdb ran MiXCR on the 5' RACE reads and lists one entry per CDR3 protein. The sample holds around 340,000 distinct CDR3 sequences, approximately 10% seen once. Sequenced: naive T cells sorted from blood. This clonotype was sampled from a woman between 45 and 60 years old in good health. V and J are TRBV7-3 and TRBJ2-5, with TRBD2 matching 8 bases. The CDR3 region is CASSPQSGRIETQYF. CDR3 in DNA: TGTGCCAGCAGCCCCCAGAGCGGGAGAATTGAGACCCAGTACTTC.